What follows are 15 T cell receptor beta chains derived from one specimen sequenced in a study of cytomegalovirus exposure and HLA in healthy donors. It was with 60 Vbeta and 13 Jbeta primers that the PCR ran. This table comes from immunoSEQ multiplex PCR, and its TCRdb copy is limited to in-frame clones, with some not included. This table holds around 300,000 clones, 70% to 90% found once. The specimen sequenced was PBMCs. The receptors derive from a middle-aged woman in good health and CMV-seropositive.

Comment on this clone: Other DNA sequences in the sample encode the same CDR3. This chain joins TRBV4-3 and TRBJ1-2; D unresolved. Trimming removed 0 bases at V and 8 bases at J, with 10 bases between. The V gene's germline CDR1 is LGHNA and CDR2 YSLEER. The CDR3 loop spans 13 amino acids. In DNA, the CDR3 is TGCGCCAGCAGCCAAGAGGCCGGGTACGGCTACACCTTC. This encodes CASSQEAGYGYTF.

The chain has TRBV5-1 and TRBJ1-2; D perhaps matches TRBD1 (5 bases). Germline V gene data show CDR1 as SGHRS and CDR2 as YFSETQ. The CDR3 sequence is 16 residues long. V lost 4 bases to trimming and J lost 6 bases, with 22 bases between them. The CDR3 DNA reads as TGCGCCAGCAGCCCGCAAGGTCAGGGATCCAGCCATGGCTACACCTTC. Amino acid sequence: CASSPQGQGSSHGYTF.

DNA of the CDR3: TGTGCCAGCAGTCTAGAGGGACAGACAGAAAACATTCAGTACTTC. Translating it yields CASSLEGQTENIQYF. The genes are TRBV11-2 and TRBJ2-4; 7 bases map to TRBD1. Trimming cost V 6 bases and J 5 bases; bases outside gene matches: 10. The CDR3 sequence is 15 residues long. Per germline, CDR1 SGHAT and CDR2 FQNNGV.

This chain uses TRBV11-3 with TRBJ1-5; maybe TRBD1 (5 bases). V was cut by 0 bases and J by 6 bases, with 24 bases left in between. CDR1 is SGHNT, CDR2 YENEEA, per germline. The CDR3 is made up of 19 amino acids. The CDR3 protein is CASSLDAPLLKGVGQPQHF. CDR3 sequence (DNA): TGTGCCAGCAGCTTAGATGCACCCTTGCTCAAAGGGGTGGGTCAGCCCCAGCATTTT.

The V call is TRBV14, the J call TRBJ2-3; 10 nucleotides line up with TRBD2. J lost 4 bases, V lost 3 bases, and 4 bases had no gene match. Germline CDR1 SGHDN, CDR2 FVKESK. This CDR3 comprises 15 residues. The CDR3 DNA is TGTGCCAGCAGCCAGCTAGCGGGAGTGGCAGATACGCAGTATTTT. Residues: CASSQLAGVADTQYF.

CDR3 protein: CASSPPDRVTGELFF. The CDR3 DNA is TGTGCCAGCTCACCACCTGACAGGGTCACCGGGGAGCTGTTTTTT. The chain is built from TRBV18 and TRBJ2-2; 7 nucleotides align to TRBD1. Germline V gene lookup returns CDR1 KGHSH and CDR2 LQKENI. J was trimmed by 4 bases and V by 0 bases; bases with no gene match: 2. This CDR3 contains 15 residues. Looking up the rest from reference TRBV18 and TRBJ2-2 gives the full variable domain: NAGVMQNPRHLVRRRGQEARLRCSPMKGHSHVYWYRQLPEEGLKFMVYLQKENIIDESGMPKERFSAEFPKEGPSILRIQQVVRGDSAAYFCASSPPDRVTGELFFGEGSRLTVL.

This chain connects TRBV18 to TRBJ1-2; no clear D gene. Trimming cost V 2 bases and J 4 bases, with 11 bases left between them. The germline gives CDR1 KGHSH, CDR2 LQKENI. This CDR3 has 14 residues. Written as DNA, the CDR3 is TGTGCCAGCTCACCATGGTCGAGCGCCTATGGCTACACCTTC. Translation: CASSPWSSAYGYTF. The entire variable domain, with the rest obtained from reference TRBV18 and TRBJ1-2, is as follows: NAGVMQNPRHLVRRRGQEARLRCSPMKGHSHVYWYRQLPEEGLKFMVYLQKENIIDESGMPKERFSAEFPKEGPSILRIQQVVRGDSAAYFCASSPWSSAYGYTFGSGTRLTVV.

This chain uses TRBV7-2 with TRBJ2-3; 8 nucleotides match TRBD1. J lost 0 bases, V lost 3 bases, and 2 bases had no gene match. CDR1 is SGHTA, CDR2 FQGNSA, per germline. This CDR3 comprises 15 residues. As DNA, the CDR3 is TGTGCCAGCAGCTTGGGACAGGAGAGCACAGATACGCAGTATTTT. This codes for CASSLGQESTDTQYF.

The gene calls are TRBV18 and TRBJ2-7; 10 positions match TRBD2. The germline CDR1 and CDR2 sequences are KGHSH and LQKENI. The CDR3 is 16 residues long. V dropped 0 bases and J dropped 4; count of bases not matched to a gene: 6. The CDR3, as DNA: TGTGCCAGCTCACCACCAGCAGCGGGAGGGACTTACGAGCAGTACTTC. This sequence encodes CASSPPAAGGTYEQYF.

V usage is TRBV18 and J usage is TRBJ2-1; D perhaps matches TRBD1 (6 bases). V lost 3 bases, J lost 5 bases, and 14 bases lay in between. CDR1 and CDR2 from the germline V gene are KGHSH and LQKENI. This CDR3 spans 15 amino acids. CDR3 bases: TGTGCCAGCTCACCCTCGGGACACGGTAACAATGAGCAGTTCTTC. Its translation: CASSPSGHGNNEQFF.

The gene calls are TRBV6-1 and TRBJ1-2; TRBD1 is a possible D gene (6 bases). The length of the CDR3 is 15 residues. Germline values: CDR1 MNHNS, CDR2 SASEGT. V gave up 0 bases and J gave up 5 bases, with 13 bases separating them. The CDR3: CASSEAQGPSYGYTF. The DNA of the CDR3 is TGTGCCAGCAGTGAAGCGCAGGGGCCCTCTTATGGCTACACCTTC.

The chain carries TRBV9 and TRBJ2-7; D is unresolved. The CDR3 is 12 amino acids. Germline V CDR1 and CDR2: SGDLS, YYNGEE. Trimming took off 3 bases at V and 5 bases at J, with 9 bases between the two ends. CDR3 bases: TGTGCCAGCAGCGGGCTCGAAGACGAGCAGTACTTC. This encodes CASSGLEDEQYF. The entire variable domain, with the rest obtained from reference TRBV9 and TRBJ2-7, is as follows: DSGVTQTPKHLITATGQRVTLRCSPRSGDLSVYWYQQSLDQGLQFLIQYYNGEERAKGNILERFSAQQFPDLHSELNLSSLELGDSALYFCASSGLEDEQYFGPGTRLTVT.

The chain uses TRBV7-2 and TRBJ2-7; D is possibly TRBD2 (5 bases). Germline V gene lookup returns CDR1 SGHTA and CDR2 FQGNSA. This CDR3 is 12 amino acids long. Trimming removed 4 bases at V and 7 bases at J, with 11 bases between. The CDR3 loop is CASSYISGEQYF. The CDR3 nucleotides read TGTGCCAGCAGCTATATCTCGGGGGAGCAGTACTTC.

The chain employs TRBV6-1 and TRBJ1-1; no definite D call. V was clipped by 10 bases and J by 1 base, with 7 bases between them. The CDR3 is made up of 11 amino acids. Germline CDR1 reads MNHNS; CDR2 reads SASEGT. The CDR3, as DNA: TGTGCCACCCACAGGAACACTGAAGCTTTCTTT. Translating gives CATHRNTEAFF.

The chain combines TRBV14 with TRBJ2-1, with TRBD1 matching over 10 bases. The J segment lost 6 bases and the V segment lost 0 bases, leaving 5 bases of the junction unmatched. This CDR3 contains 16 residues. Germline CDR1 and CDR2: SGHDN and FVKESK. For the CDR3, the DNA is TGTGCCAGCAGCCAAGAGGGACAGGGGATGAGCAATGAGCAGTTCTTC. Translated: CASSQEGQGMSNEQFF.